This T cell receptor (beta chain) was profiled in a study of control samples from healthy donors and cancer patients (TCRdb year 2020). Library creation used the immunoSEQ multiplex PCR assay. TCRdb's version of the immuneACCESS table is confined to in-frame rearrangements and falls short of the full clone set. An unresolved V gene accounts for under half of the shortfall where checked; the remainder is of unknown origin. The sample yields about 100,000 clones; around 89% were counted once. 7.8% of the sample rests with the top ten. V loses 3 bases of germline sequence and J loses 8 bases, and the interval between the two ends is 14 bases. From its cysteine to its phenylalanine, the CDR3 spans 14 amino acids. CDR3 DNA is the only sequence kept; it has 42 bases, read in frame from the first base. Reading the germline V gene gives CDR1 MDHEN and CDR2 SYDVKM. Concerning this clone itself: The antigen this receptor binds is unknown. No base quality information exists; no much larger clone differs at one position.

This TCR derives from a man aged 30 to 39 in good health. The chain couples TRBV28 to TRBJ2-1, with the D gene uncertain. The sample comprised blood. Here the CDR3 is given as CASSFSGRVDEQFF. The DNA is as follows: TGTGCCAGCAGTTTTTCAGGACGAGTCGATGAGCAGTTCTTC.